This T cell receptor (beta chain) was captured by sequencing in a study of T cell repertoires in cytomegalovirus infection. The overall study: CMV infection together with matching HLA type was indicated by public TCR beta signatures.

Study-level findings and limits: Cumulative frequency (of public TCR beta family members) identified carriers of CMV plus the relevant HLA.

This clonotype was picked up a small number of times. Its antigen is not known. MiXCR, run by TCRdb on the reads, gives a single entry per CDR3 protein. This sample has roughly 720,000 distinct CDR3 sequences, with 35% to 40% found just once. The sequencing sample was made of PBMCs. The origin of this receptor is a human donor in good health (CMV status not recorded). Some clones in this sample may be carry-over from other donors' samples.

The CDR3 bases are TGTGCCAGCAGCTTAGCCGGGGGGCGGATCGGGGAGCTGTTTTTT. Amino acids: CASSLAGGRIGELFF. The chain carries TRBV7-6 and TRBJ2-2, with D possibly matching TRBD2 (7 bases). V lost 0 bases and J lost 7, with 12 bases in between. The CDR3 consists of 15 residues. Germline V gene lookup returns CDR1 SGHVS and CDR2 FNYEAQ.